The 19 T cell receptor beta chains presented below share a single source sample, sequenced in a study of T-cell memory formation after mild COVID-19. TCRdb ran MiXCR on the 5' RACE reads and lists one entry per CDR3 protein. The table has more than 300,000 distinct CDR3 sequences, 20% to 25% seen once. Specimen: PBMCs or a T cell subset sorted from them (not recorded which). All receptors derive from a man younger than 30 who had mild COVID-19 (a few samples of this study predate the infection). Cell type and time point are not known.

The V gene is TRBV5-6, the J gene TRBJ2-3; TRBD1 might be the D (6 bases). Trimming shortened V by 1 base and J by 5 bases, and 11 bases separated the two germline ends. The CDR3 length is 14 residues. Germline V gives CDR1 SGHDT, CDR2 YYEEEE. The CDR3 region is CASSLLGAEDTQYF. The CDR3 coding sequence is TGTGCCAGCAGCTTGCTGGGGGCTGAAGATACGCAGTATTTT.

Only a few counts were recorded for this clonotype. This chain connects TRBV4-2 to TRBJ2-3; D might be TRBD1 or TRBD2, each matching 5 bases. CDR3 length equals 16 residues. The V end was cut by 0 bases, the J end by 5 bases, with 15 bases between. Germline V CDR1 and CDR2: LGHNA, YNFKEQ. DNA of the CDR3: TGTGCCAGCAGCCAAGAGTATGTTGGGGGAATAGATACGCAGTATTTT. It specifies CASSQEYVGGIDTQYF.

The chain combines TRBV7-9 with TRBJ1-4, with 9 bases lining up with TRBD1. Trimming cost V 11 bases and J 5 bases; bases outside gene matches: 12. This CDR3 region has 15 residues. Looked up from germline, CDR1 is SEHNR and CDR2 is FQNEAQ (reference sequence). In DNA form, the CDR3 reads TGTGCCGCTTACAGGGGGCGCGTGGTGAATGAAAAACTGTTTTTT. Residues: CAAYRGRVVNEKLFF.

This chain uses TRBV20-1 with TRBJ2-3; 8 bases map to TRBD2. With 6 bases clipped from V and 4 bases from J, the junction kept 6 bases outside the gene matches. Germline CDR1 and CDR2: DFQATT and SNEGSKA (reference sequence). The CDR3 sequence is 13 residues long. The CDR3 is CSAPGLGADTQYF. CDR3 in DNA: TGCAGTGCCCCGGGACTAGGTGCAGATACGCAGTATTTT.

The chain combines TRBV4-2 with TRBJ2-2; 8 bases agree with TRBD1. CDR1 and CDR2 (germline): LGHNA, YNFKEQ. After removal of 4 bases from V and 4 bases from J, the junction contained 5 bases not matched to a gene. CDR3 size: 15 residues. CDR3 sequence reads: CASSPRTGSTGELFF. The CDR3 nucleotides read TGTGCCAGCAGCCCACGGACAGGGAGCACCGGGGAGCTGTTTTTT.

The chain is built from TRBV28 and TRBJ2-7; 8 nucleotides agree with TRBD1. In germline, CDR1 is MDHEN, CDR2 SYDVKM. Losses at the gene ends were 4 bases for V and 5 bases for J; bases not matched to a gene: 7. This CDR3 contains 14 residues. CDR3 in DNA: TGTGCCAGCAGTTCGGCAGGGGGCGGAAACGAGCAGTACGTC. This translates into CASSSAGGGNEQYV.

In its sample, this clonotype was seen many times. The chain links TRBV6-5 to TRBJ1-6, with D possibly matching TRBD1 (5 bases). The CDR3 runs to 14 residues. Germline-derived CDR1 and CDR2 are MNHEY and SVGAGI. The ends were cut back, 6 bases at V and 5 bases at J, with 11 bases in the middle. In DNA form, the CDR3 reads TGTGCCAGCAGACCGGGACGGGATAATTCACCCCTCCACTTT. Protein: CASRPGRDNSPLHF.

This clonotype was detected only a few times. In DNA form, the CDR3 reads TGTGCCAGCAGTCCGCCCGGTCGGGATACGCAGTATTTT. Protein product: CASSPPGRDTQYF. The chain employs TRBV12-3 or TRBV12-4 and TRBJ2-3; D unresolved. V lost 5 bases and J 6 bases, leaving 12 bases between the germline ends. There are 13 residues in the CDR3.

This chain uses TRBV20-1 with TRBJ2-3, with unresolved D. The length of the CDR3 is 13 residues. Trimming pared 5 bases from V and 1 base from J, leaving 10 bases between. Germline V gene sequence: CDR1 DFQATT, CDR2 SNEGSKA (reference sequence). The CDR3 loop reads CSARGVGTDTQYF. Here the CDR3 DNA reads TGCAGTGCTCGAGGAGTTGGCACAGATACGCAGTATTTT.

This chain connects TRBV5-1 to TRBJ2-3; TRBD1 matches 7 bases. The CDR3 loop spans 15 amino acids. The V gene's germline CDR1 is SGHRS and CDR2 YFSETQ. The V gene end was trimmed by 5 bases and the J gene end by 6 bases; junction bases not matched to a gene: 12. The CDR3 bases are TGCGCCAGCAGGACAGGGTCCGGATCGTTGGATACGCAGTATTTT. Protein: CASRTGSGSLDTQYF.

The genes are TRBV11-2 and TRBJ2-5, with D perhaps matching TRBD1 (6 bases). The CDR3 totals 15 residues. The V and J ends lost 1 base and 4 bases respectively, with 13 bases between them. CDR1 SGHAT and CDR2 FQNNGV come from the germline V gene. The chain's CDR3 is CASSLGLEGGETQYF. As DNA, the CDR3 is TGTGCCAGCAGCTTAGGGCTAGAAGGGGGAGAGACCCAGTACTTC.

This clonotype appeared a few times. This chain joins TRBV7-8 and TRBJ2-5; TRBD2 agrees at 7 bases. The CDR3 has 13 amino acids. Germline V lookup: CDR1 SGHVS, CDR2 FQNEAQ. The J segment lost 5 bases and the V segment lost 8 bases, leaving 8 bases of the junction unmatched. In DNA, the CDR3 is TGTGCCAGCTCGACTAGCCTAAGGGAGACCCAGTACTTC. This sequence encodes CASSTSLRETQYF.

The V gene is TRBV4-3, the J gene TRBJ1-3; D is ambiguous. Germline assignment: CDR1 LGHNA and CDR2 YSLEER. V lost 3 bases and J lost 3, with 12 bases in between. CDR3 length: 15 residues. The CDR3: CASSQDQVFGNTIYF. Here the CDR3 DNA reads TGCGCCAGCAGCCAGGATCAGGTTTTTGGAAACACCATATATTTT.

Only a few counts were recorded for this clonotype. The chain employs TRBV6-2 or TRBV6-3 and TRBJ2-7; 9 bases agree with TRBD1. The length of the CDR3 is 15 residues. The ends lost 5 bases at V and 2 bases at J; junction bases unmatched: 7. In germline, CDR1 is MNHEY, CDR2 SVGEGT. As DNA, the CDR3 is TGTGCCAGCAGTCCGGGACAGGGTTTGACCTACGAGCAGTACGTC. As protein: CASSPGQGLTYEQYV.

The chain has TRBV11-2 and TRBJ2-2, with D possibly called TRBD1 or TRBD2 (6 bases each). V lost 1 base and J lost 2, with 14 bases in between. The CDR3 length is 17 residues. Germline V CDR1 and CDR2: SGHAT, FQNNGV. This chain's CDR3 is CASSLGFSGANTGELFF. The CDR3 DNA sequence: TGTGCCAGCAGCTTAGGGTTCTCGGGGGCCAACACCGGGGAGCTGTTTTTT.

CDR3 sequence: CASSLLAGTPTDTQYF. The CDR3 coding sequence is TGTGCCAGCAGTCTCCTAGCGGGAACCCCCACAGATACGCAGTATTTT. V is TRBV27 and J is TRBJ2-3, with 9 nucleotides matching TRBD2. With V trimmed by 5 bases and J by 2 bases, 8 bases remained unmatched. Germline-derived CDR1 and CDR2 are MNHEY and SMNVEV (reference sequence). The CDR3 has 16 amino acids.

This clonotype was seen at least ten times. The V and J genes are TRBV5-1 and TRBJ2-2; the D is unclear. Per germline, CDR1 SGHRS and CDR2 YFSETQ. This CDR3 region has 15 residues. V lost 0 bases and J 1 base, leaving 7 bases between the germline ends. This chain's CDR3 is CASSLVGGNTGELFF. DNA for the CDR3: TGCGCCAGCAGCTTGGTTGGCGGGAACACCGGGGAGCTGTTTTTT.

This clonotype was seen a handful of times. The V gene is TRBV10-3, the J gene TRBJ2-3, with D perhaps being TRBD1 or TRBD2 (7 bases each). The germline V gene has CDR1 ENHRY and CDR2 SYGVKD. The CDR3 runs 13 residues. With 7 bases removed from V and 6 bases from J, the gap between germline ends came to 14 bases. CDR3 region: CAITPGGVDTQYF. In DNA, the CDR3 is TGTGCCATCACGCCAGGGGGGGTGGATACGCAGTATTTT.

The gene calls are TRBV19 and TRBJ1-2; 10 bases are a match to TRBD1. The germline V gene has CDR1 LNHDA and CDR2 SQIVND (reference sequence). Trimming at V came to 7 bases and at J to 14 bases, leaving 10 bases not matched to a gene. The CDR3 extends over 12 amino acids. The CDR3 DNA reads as TGTGCCAGTACCCCCGGACAGGGGGAACGGACCTTC. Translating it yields CASTPGQGERTF.